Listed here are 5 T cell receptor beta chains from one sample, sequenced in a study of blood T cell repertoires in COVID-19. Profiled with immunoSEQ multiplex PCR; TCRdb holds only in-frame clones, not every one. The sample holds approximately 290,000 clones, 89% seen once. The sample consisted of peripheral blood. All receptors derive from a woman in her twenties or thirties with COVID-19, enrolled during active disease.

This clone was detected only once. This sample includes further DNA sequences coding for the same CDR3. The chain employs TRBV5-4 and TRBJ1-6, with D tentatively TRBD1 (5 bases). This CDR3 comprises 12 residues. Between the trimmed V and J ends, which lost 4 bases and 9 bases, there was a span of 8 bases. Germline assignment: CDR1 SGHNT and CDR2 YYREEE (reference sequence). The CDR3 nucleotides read TGTGCCAGCAGCCTGGACACTTCACCCCTCCACTTT. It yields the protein CASSLDTSPLHF.

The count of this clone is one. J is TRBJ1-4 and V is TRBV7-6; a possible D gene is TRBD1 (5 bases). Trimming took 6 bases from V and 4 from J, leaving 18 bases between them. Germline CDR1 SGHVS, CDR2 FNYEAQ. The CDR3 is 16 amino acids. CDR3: CASRSGEGSLNEKLFF. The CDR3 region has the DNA TGTGCCAGCAGGTCTGGGGAGGGGTCTCTTAATGAAAAACTGTTTTTT.

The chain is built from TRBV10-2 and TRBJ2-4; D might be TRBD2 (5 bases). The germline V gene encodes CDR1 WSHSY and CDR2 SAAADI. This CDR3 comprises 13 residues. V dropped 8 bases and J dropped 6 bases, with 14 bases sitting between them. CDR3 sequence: CASGPEGGNIQYF. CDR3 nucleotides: TGCGCCAGCGGCCCTGAGGGTGGAAACATTCAGTACTTC.

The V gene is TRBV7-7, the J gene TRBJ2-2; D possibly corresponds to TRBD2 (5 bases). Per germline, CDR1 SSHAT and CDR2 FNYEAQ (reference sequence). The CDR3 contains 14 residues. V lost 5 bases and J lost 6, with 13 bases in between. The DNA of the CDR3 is TGTGCCAGCAGCCGAGACTATTCGGCCGGGGAGCTGTTTTTT. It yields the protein CASSRDYSAGELFF.

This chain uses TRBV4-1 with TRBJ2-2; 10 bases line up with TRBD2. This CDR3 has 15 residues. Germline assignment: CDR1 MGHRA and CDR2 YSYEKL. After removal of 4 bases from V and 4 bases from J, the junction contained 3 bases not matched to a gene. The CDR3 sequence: CASSLIAGGTGELFF. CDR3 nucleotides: TGCGCCAGCAGCCTCATAGCGGGAGGCACCGGGGAGCTGTTTTTT.